This is a list of T cell receptor beta chains from one sample in a study of response to subunit inactivated influenza vaccine. TCRdb re-called the RT-PCR reads with MiXCR, one entry per CDR3 protein. Among hundreds of thousands of distinct CDR3 sequences, under 20% were seen once, and the ten largest hold approximately 11%. The sample in question was PBMCs from blood, obtained approximately 5 days after vaccination. The receptors here all came from a man between 45 and 60 years old who received an inactivated influenza vaccine. Both conserved end residues are part of each CDR3. D genes are given only for firm matches. Expanded clones are given a class, and other clones once, few, many or no size at all.

-	TRBV3-1	TRBD2	TRBJ2-3	CASSQVERTSGGSTDTQYF	TGTGCCAGCAGCCAAGTGGAGCGGACTAGCGGGGGAAGCACAGATACGCAGTATTTT
-	TRBV3-1	-	TRBJ2-7	CASSQVIGSSGEQYF	TGTGCCAGCAGCCAAGTTATCGGGTCATCGGGGGAGCAGTACTTC
-	TRBV20-1	-	TRBJ1-3	CSARIPNLGAGNTIYF	TGCAGTGCTAGGATCCCCAATCTAGGCGCTGGAAACACCATATATTTT
-	TRBV20-1	-	TRBJ1-3	CSARTDTSSGNTIYF	TGCAGTGCGCGGACAGATACTAGCTCTGGAAACACCATATATTTT
few	TRBV20-1	-	TRBJ1-6	CSARGRGVTENSPLHF	TGCAGTGCTAGGGGCCGTGGGGTGACAGAAAATTCACCCCTCCACTTT
few	TRBV29-1	-	TRBJ1-1	CSVERQLNTEAFF	TGCAGCGTTGAAAGACAGTTGAACACTGAAGCTTTCTTT
many	TRBV12-3/TRBV12-4	-	TRBJ1-4	CASSPTGGPNEKLFF	TGTGCCAGCAGCCCTACCGGGGGCCCTAATGAAAAACTGTTTTTT
once	TRBV28	-	TRBJ2-7	CASSFLLSGTTYEQYF	TGTGCCAGCAGTTTCCTCTTGAGTGGGACAACCTACGAGCAGTACTTC
few	TRBV12-5	TRBD2	TRBJ2-5	CASGLGRGREETQYF	TGTGCTAGTGGTTTGGGGCGCGGGAGGGAGGAGACCCAGTACTTC
few	TRBV7-2	-	TRBJ2-5	CASSSYRAQETQYF	TGTGCCAGCAGCTCCTACAGGGCCCAAGAGACCCAGTACTTC
few	TRBV4-1	-	TRBJ2-5	CASSLQGGPTETQYF	TGCGCCAGCAGCCTCCAAGGAGGACCCACGGAGACCCAGTACTTC
many	TRBV5-1	-	TRBJ2-7	CASKTTSGDYEQYF	TGCGCCAGCAAAACCACATCAGGGGATTACGAGCAGTACTTC
few	TRBV9	-	TRBJ1-1	CASSVGSGNTEAFF	TGTGCCAGCAGCGTAGGGAGCGGCAACACTGAAGCTTTCTTT
many	TRBV29-1	TRBD1	TRBJ1-1	CSVGTGNTEAFF	TGCAGCGTTGGGACAGGGAACACTGAAGCTTTCTTT
few	TRBV30	-	TRBJ2-2	CAWSVLAATGELFF	TGTGCCTGGAGTGTACTGGCAGCCACCGGGGAGCTGTTTTTT
-	TRBV12-3/TRBV12-4	-	TRBJ2-1	CASSSRRGRGHYNEQFF	TGTGCCAGCAGTTCCCGTCGGGGGAGAGGCCACTACAATGAGCAGTTCTTC
-	TRBV7-9	-	TRBJ2-5	CASSLGSTRAKETQYF	TGTGCCAGCAGCTTAGGTTCGACGAGAGCGAAAGAGACCCAGTACTTC
-	TRBV20-1	-	TRBJ2-7	CSATRVVQYF	TGCAGTGCTACACGGGTGGTGCAGTACTTC
few	TRBV20-1	-	TRBJ1-2	CSAKGGLDRAHYTF	TGCAGTGCTAAAGGGGGGTTGGACAGAGCCCACTACACCTTC
few	TRBV29-1	TRBD2	TRBJ2-1	CSVRLAGGPREQFF	TGCAGCGTTCGCCTAGCGGGAGGGCCCCGGGAGCAGTTCTTC
-	TRBV27	TRBD2	TRBJ2-1	CASRRAGVGYNEQFF	TGTGCCAGCAGGAGAGCGGGAGTAGGTTACAATGAGCAGTTCTTC
-	TRBV11-2	TRBD2	TRBJ2-2	CASSLEWTSVNTGELFF	TGTGCCAGCAGCTTAGAGTGGACTAGCGTGAACACCGGGGAGCTGTTTTTT
-	TRBV29-1	-	TRBJ2-2	CSVPEWLNTGELFF	TGCAGCGTCCCCGAGTGGTTAAACACCGGGGAGCTGTTTTTT
-	TRBV4-3	TRBD1	TRBJ2-5	CASSQEDRGGETQYF	TGCGCCAGCAGCCAAGAAGACAGGGGAGGAGAGACCCAGTACTTC
-	TRBV4-2	TRBD2	TRBJ2-3	CASSPTSEDTQYF	TGTGCCAGCAGCCCGACTAGCGAGGATACGCAGTATTTT
few	TRBV7-2	-	TRBJ1-6	CASSLLAGLQDLHF	TGTGCCAGCAGCTTATTAGCCGGCCTTCAGGACCTCCACTTT
few	TRBV18	-	TRBJ2-2	CASSPSYLAAGELFF	TGTGCCAGCTCACCATCGTACCTCGCCGCCGGGGAGCTGTTTTTT
-	TRBV24-1	-	TRBJ2-7	CATSDPSRSYEQYF	TGTGCCACCAGTGATCCATCCAGATCCTACGAGCAGTACTTC
-	TRBV2	-	TRBJ1-1	CASSDSVGQNTEAFF	TGTGCCAGCAGTGATTCGGTGGGGCAAAACACTGAAGCTTTCTTT
-	TRBV12-3/TRBV12-4	-	TRBJ1-4	CASRAGRSNNEKLFF	TGTGCCAGCAGGGCGGGACGGTCGAATAATGAAAAACTGTTTTTT
-	TRBV6-2/TRBV6-3	-	TRBJ2-2	CASSYRLERGELFF	TGTGCCAGCAGTTATCGACTCGAACGCGGGGAGCTGTTTTTT
few	TRBV28	-	TRBJ2-7	CASSTDTYEQYF	TGTGCCAGCAGTACAGACACCTACGAGCAGTACTTC
-	TRBV7-9	-	TRBJ2-3	CASSLALYPDTQYF	TGTGCCAGCAGCTTAGCATTATATCCAGATACGCAGTATTTT
-	TRBV28	-	TRBJ2-6	CASSTSPSSGANVLTF	TGTGCCAGCAGTACTTCACCAAGCTCTGGGGCCAACGTCCTGACTTTC
-	TRBV18	TRBD1	TRBJ2-7	CASSPSRDRAGEQYF	TGTGCCAGCTCACCGTCCCGGGACAGGGCGGGTGAGCAGTACTTC
few	TRBV15	TRBD2	TRBJ2-3	CATSVTGGTTTQYF	TGTGCCACCAGCGTAACCGGGGGGACCACCACGCAGTATTTT
few	TRBV12-3/TRBV12-4	TRBD1	TRBJ1-1	CASTMDRAMEAFF	TGTGCCAGCACCATGGACAGGGCAATGGAAGCTTTCTTT
-	TRBV7-9	TRBD2	TRBJ2-7	CASSFLERGSVHEQYF	TGTGCCAGCAGCTTCCTCGAGCGCGGGAGTGTCCACGAGCAGTACTTC
few	TRBV6-2/TRBV6-3	-	TRBJ1-2	CASARPGYGYTF	TGTGCCAGCGCCCGGCCAGGCTATGGCTACACCTTC